Shown below are 17 T cell receptor beta chains from a single sample sequenced in a study of shared clonotypes between healthy human individuals. The repertoire was sequenced with immunoSEQ multiplex PCR; TCRdb's copy has only in-frame clones and lacks some. The sample has approximately 1,000,000 clones, around 77% seen once. Input material: memory CD4+ T cells from PBMCs. The subset denotes: CD45RA-negative fraction. These receptors were obtained from a man younger than 35 in good health. Some clones in this sample may be carry-over from other donors' samples.

The sample holds one count of this clone. The chain employs TRBV21-1 and TRBJ1-2. TRBV21-1 is designated a pseudogene. The CDR3 is 19 residues long. The CDR3 sequence: CAMQNHWLNNRGRYYGYTF. The CDR3 region has the DNA TGTGCCATGCAAAACCATTGGTTGAACAATCGGGGCCGGTACTATGGCTACACCTTC.

V and J are TRBV14 and TRBJ2-2; TRBD2 aligns across 8 bases. The ends lost 2 bases at V and 0 bases at J; junction bases unmatched: 2. This CDR3 has 16 residues. Looked up from germline, CDR1 is SGHDN and CDR2 is FVKESK. The CDR3 DNA sequence: TGTGCCAGCAGCCAAAGCGGGAGACCGAACACCGGGGAGCTGTTTTTT. This gives the protein CASSQSGRPNTGELFF.

The chain links TRBV7-2 to TRBJ2-3, with D perhaps matching TRBD1 (6 bases). V shed 4 bases and J shed 5 bases, with 10 bases lying between them. The CDR3 is 13 amino acids. Germline lookup yields CDR1 SGHTA and CDR2 FQGNSA. For the CDR3, the DNA is TGTGCCAGCAGCTCCACAGGGCTAGATACGCAGTATTTT. It yields the protein CASSSTGLDTQYF. Together with reference TRBV7-2 and TRBJ2-3, the CDR3 gives the full variable domain: GAGVSQSPSNKVTEKGKDVELRCDPISGHTALYWYRQSLGQGLEFLIYFQGNSAPDKSGLPSDRFSAERTGGSVSTLTIQRTQQEDSAVYLCASSSTGLDTQYFGPGTRLTVL.

A note on this clone: Within the sample, other DNA sequences also encode this same CDR3. The CDR3, as DNA: TGTGCCAGCAGTGGACAGGGGGCGCCTGAAAAACTGTTTTTT. It is translated as CASSGQGAPEKLFF. The chain has TRBV2 and TRBJ1-4; 10 bases line up with TRBD1. Germline CDR1 reads SNHLY; CDR2 reads FYNNEI. Unmatched junction bases numbered 3, after V lost 4 bases and J lost 7 bases. CDR3 length equals 14 residues.

The V gene is TRBV7-9, the J gene TRBJ2-3; D remains ambiguous. The germline gives CDR1 SEHNR, CDR2 FQNEAQ (reference sequence). The CDR3 length is 16 residues. The ends were cut back, 1 base at V and 0 bases at J, with 11 bases in the middle. The CDR3 loop reads CASSLEQLTSTDTQYF. CDR3 coding DNA: TGTGCCAGCAGCTTAGAGCAGCTGACGAGCACAGATACGCAGTATTTT. Together with reference TRBV7-9 and TRBJ2-3, the CDR3 gives the full variable domain: DTGVSQNPRHKITKRGQNVTFRCDPISEHNRLYWYRQTLGQGPEFLTYFQNEAQLEKSRLLSDRFSAERPKGSFSTLEIQRTEQGDSAMYLCASSLEQLTSTDTQYFGPGTRLTVL.

This clone was seen a single time. J is TRBJ2-3 and V is TRBV5-6, with D possibly TRBD2 on 5 matching bases. The CDR3 spans 15 residues. Trimming left V 0 bases short and J 7 bases short, with 15 bases between. Germline V gene data show CDR1 as SGHDT and CDR2 as YYEEEE. The CDR3 coding sequence is TGTGCCAGCAGCTTGGGCGAGGAGGTTAAGTATACGCAGTATTTT. Its protein product is CASSLGEEVKYTQYF.

V gene TRBV7-8 combines with J gene TRBJ2-3, with 9 bases identical to TRBD2. J lost 6 bases, V lost 4 bases, and 14 bases had no gene match. The CDR3 extends over 17 amino acids. The germline V gene has CDR1 SGHVS and CDR2 FQNEAQ. In nucleotides, the CDR3 is TGTGCCAGCAGCTCTGTCGTGTTAGCGGGAGCTGGGGATACGCAGTATTTT. As protein: CASSSVVLAGAGDTQYF.

The rearrangement links TRBV4-2 to TRBJ2-1; TRBD2 aligns across 11 bases. Trimming took 4 bases from V and 4 from J; bases not matched to a gene: 3. The CDR3 totals 15 residues. Germline CDR1 LGHNA, CDR2 YNFKEQ. CDR3 sequence: CASSPGLADYNEQFF. The DNA for the CDR3 is TGTGCCAGCAGCCCGGGACTAGCGGATTACAATGAGCAGTTCTTC.

This clone was counted between two and nine times. Other DNA sequences within the sample encode an identical CDR3. The chain uses TRBV6-6 and TRBJ1-2; 11 bases are a match to TRBD1. V shed 6 bases, J shed 7 bases, and the junction held 7 bases outside the gene matches. The germline V gene has CDR1 MNHNY and CDR2 SVGAGI (reference sequence). This CDR3 is built from 14 residues. DNA for the CDR3: TGTGCCAGCAGCCCGGACAGGGGGCGCGGTGGCTACACCTTC. Translated: CASSPDRGRGGYTF.

The V and J genes are TRBV11-2 and TRBJ2-1; D might be TRBD2 (6 bases). The CDR3 loop spans 13 amino acids. Deletions cut 8 bases from V and 2 bases from J, with 10 bases between. Germline-derived CDR1 and CDR2 are SGHAT and FQNNGV. The CDR3 DNA sequence: TGTGCCAGCGGTGGGGGGACCTACAATGAGCAGTTCTTC. This gives the protein CASGGGTYNEQFF.

The CDR3 DNA reads TGTGCCAGCAGCTTGCCGCAAGAGACCCAGTACTTC. Protein product: CASSLPQETQYF. V and J are TRBV7-9 and TRBJ2-5, with no clear D. Trimming stripped 3 bases from V and 2 bases from J, with 4 bases between. This CDR3 spans 12 amino acids. The germline CDR1 and CDR2 sequences are SEHNR and FQNEAQ (reference sequence).

This clone has a handful of counts. J is TRBJ2-3 and V is TRBV30, with 7 bases lining up with TRBD1. This CDR3 is 14 amino acids long. With 5 bases clipped from V and 4 bases from J, the junction kept 9 bases outside the gene matches. Germline assignment: CDR1 GTSNPN and CDR2 SVGIG (reference sequence). The CDR3 region is CAWQTGRAADTQYF. The CDR3 bases are TGTGCCTGGCAGACAGGGAGAGCGGCAGATACGCAGTATTTT.

The sample holds one count of this clone. At the DNA level, this CDR3 is encoded by other sequences in the same sample as well. The chain has TRBV5-4 and TRBJ2-1; D gene unclear. The germline V gene encodes CDR1 SGHNT and CDR2 YYREEE (reference sequence). The CDR3 is 14 amino acids. Trimming took 0 bases from V and 0 from J, leaving 4 bases between them. The CDR3 is CASSLAGSYNEQFF. The CDR3 bases are TGTGCCAGCAGCTTGGCGGGCTCCTACAATGAGCAGTTCTTC.

The chain carries TRBV5-1 and TRBJ2-1, with D perhaps given as TRBD1 or TRBD2 (6 bases each). The CDR3 has 16 residues. Trimming took 0 bases from V and 4 from J, leaving 14 bases between them. Per the germline V gene, CDR1 is SGHRS and CDR2 is YFSETQ. CDR3 sequence reads: CASSLEGGRRYNEQFF. CDR3 coding DNA: TGCGCCAGCAGCTTGGAGGGGGGAAGACGGTACAATGAGCAGTTCTTC.

The rearrangement joins TRBV9 to TRBJ1-5; weak D call: TRBD1 (5 bases). Germline loops: CDR1 SGDLS, CDR2 YYNGEE. The CDR3 runs to 15 residues. Trimming pared 0 bases from V and 6 bases from J, leaving 13 bases between. CDR3 sequence reads: CASSVGGVRGQPQHF. The CDR3 DNA follows: TGTGCCAGCAGCGTAGGGGGGGTCCGTGGTCAGCCCCAGCATTTT.

As to this clone: A junction end diverges from the germline sequence, so it may reflect a read error. The V call is TRBV28, the J call TRBJ2-7, with 14 bases identical to TRBD2. The CDR3 sequence is 13 residues long. Per germline, CDR1 MDHEN and CDR2 SYDVKM. CDR3 DNA sequence: TGTGCCAGCTGGGCCGGGACTAGCGGGAGAAGCTGGTTC. Its protein product is CASWAGTSGRSWF.

This clone was observed a handful of times. The chain is built from TRBV5-1 and TRBJ2-6; tentatively, D is TRBD2 (5 bases). V was shortened by 7 bases and J by 0 bases, with 14 bases between the two germline ends. The CDR3 length is 16 residues. Germline assignment: CDR1 SGHRS and CDR2 YFSETQ. CDR3 nucleotides: TGCGCCAGCTCCGGGATGATACCCTCTGGGGCCAACGTCCTGACTTTC. Translation gives CASSGMIPSGANVLTF.